This T cell receptor (beta chain) was identified during a study of cytomegalovirus exposure and HLA in healthy donors. Study overall: The Caucasian-associated ancestry cluster contained about 80% of the approximately 390 genotyped donors.

Notes on this clone: The antigen is undetermined.

Findings and limits, study-wide: Other equally common chains were less clonally expanded than HLA-associated TCR beta chains, a later analysis showed. Across donors, presence/absence analyses took sequencing depth to be roughly uniform.

V was pared by 6 bases and J by 1 base, with 9 bases between. The CDR3 totals 13 residues. Germline values: CDR1 MNHEY, CDR2 SVGAGI. Both 60 Vbeta primers and 13 Jbeta primers went into the PCR. The table came from immunoSEQ multiplex PCR; TCRdb's copy has only in-frame clones and leaves some out. In the table there are approximately 150,000 clones, roughly 74% of which are singletons. The source is a woman under 30 in good health and CMV-seropositive. J is TRBJ1-1 and V is TRBV6-5; D call uncertain. Sequenced input: PBMCs. CDR3 amino acids: CASSLTPNTEAFF. The CDR3 bases are TGTGCCAGCAGCTTGACACCGAACACTGAAGCTTTCTTT.